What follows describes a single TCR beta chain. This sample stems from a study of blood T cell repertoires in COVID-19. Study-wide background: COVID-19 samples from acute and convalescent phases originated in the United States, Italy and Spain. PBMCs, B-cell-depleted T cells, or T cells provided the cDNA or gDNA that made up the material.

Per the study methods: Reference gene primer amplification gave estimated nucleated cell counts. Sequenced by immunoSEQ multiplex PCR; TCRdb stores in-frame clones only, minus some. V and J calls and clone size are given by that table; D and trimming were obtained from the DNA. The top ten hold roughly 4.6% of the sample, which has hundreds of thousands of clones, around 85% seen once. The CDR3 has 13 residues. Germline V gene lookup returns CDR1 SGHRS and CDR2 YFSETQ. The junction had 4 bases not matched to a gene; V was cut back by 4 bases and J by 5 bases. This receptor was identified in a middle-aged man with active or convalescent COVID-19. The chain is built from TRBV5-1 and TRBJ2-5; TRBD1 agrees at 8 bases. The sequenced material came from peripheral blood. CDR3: CASSATGVETQYF. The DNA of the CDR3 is TGCGCCAGCAGCGCGACAGGGGTCGAGACCCAGTACTTC.